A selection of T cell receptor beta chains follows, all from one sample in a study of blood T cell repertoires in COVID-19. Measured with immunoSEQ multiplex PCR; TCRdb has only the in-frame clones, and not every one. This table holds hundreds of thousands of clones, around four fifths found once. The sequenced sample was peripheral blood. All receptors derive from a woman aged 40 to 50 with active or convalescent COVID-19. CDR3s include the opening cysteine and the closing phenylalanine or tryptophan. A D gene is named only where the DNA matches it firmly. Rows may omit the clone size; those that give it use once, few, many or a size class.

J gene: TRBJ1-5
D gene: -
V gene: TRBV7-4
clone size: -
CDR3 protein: CASRPGEISPYSNQPQHF
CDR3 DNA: TGTGCCAGCAGGCCCGGGGAGATAAGTCCTTATAGCAATCAGCCCCAGCATTTT

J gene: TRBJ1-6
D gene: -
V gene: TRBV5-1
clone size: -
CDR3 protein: CASSWRFSEGNSPLHF
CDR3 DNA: TGCGCCAGCAGCTGGCGGTTTTCAGAGGGAAATTCACCCCTCCACTTT

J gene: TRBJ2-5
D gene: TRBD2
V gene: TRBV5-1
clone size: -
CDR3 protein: CASSSLAGGQETQYF
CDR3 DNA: TGCGCCAGCAGCTCCCTAGCGGGGGGTCAAGAGACCCAGTACTTC

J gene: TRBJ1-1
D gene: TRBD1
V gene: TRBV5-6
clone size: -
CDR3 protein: CASSDTGTGGTEAFF
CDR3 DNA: TGTGCCAGCAGCGACACCGGGACAGGGGGCACTGAAGCTTTCTTT

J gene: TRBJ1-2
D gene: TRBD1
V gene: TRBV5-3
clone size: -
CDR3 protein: CARSRTGQGF
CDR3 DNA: TGTGCCAGAAGCAGGACGGGACAGGGTTTC

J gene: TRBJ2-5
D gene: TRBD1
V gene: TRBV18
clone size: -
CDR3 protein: CASSLTGVQETQYF
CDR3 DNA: TGTGCCAGCTCACTCACAGGGGTCCAAGAGACCCAGTACTTC

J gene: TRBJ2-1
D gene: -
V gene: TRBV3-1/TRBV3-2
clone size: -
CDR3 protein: CASTPGRRADNEQFF
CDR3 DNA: TGTGCCAGCACCCCCGGCAGGAGGGCGGACAATGAGCAGTTCTTC

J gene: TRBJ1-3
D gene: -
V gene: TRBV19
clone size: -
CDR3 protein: CASSESREGNTIYF
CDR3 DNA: TGTGCCAGTAGTGAGTCAAGAGAAGGAAACACCATATATTTT

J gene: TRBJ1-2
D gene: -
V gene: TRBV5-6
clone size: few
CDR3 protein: CASRLSGVYGYTF
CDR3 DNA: TGTGCCAGCAGATTGTCCGGGGTTTATGGCTACACCTTC

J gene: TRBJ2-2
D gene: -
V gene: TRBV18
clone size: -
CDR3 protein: CASLSDTAAGELFF
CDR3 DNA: TGTGCCAGCTTATCGGACACTGCGGCCGGGGAGCTGTTTTTT

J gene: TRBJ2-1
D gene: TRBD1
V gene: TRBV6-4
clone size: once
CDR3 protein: CASSPGTGDYNEQFF
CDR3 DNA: TGTGCCAGCAGTCCCGGGACAGGAGACTACAATGAGCAGTTCTTC

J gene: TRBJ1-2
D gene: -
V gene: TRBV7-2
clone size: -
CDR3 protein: CASSGARGRRGYTF
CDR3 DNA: TGTGCCAGCAGCGGGGCGCGGGGGCGGCGTGGCTACACCTTC

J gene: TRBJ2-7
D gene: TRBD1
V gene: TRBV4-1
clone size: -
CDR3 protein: CASSQGPGQGYEQYF
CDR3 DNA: TGCGCCAGCAGCCAAGGGCCCGGACAGGGCTACGAGCAGTACTTC

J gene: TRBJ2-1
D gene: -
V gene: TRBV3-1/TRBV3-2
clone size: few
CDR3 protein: CASSQVSGEQFF
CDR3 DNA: TGTGCCAGCAGCCAAGTTTCGGGGGAGCAGTTCTTC

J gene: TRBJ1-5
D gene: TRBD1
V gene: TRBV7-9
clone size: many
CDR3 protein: CASSSGGKQPQHF
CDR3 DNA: TGTGCCAGCAGCTCAGGGGGCAAGCAGCCCCAGCATTTT

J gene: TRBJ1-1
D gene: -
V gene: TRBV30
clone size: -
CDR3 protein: CAWSENPGAEAFF
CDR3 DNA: TGTGCCTGGAGTGAAAACCCGGGGGCTGAAGCTTTCTTT

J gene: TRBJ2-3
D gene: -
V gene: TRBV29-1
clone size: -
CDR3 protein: CSVGGGPNTDTQYF
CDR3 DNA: TGCAGCGTTGGGGGCGGACCGAACACAGATACGCAGTATTTT

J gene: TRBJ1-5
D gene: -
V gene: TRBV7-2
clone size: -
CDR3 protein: CASSFWGDQPQHF
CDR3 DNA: TGTGCCAGCAGCTTTTGGGGGGATCAGCCCCAGCATTTT

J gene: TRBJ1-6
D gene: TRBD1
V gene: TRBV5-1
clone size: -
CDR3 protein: CASSPDRGYNSPLHF
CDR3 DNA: TGCGCCAGCAGCCCGGACAGGGGCTATAATTCACCCCTCCACTTT

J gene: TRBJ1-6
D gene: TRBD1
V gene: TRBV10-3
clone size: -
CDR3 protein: CAAGQGYNSPLHF
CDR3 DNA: TGTGCCGCCGGACAGGGTTATAATTCACCCCTCCACTTT

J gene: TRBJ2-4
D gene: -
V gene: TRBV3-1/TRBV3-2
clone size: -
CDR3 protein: CASSQIQGGRQYF
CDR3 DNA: TGTGCCAGCAGCCAAATACAGGGTGGTAGGCAGTACTTC

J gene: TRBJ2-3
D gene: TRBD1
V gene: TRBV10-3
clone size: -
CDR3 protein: CAISVSGTGAADTQYF
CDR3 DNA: TGTGCCATCAGTGTTTCCGGGACAGGGGCCGCAGATACGCAGTATTTT

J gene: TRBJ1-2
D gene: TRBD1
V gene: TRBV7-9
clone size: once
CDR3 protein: CASSLGQGATLGYTF
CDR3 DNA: TGTGCCAGCAGCTTGGGACAGGGGGCGACCCTTGGCTACACCTTC

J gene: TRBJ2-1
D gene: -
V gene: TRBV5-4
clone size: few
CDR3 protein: CASSPRRRLWNEQFF
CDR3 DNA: TGTGCCAGCAGCCCAAGACGGCGACTGTGGAATGAGCAGTTCTTC

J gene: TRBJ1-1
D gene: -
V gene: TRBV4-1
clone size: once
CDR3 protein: CASSQGSGLPEAFF
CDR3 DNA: TGCGCCAGCAGCCAAGGTTCGGGTCTCCCTGAAGCTTTCTTT

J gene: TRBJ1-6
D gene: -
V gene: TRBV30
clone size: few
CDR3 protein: CAWSAEGEAYNSPLHF
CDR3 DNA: TGTGCCTGGAGTGCGGAAGGGGAGGCCTATAATTCACCCCTCCACTTT

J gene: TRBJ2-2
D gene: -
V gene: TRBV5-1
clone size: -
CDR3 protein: CASSVNTGSTGELFF
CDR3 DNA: TGCGCCAGCAGCGTAAATACAGGGAGTACCGGGGAGCTGTTTTTT

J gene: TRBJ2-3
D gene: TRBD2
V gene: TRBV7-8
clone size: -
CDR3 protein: CASSLVAGHGTDTQYF
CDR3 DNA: TGTGCCAGCAGCTTAGTAGCGGGGCATGGCACAGATACGCAGTATTTT

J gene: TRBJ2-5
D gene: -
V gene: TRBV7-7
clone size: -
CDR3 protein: CASSLSGSRETQYF
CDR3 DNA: TGTGCTAGCAGCTTGTCAGGGTCGCGAGAGACCCAGTACTTC

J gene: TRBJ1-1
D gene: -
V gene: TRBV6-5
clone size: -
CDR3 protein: CASSWGTPFANTEAFF
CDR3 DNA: TGTGCCAGCAGTTGGGGGACACCGTTCGCTAACACTGAAGCTTTCTTT

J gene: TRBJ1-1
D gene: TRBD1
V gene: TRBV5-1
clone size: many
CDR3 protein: CASSPGGTEAFF
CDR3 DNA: TGCGCCAGCAGCCCAGGGGGCACTGAAGCTTTCTTT

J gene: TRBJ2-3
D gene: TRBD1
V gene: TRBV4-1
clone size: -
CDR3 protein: CASSHDGDRATDTQYF
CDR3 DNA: TGCGCCAGCAGCCACGACGGGGACAGGGCAACGGATACGCAGTATTTT

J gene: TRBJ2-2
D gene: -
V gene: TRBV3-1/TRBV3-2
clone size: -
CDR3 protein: CASSGGLAQITGELFF
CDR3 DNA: TGTGCCAGCAGCGGAGGACTGGCTCAGATCACCGGGGAGCTGTTTTTT

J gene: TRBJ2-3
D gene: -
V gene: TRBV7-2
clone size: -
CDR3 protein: CASSLALGGAADTQYF
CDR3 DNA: TGTGCCAGCAGCTTGGCATTGGGGGGGGCAGCAGATACGCAGTATTTT

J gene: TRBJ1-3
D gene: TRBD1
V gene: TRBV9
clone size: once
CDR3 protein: CASSRTGSGNTIYF
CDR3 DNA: TGTGCCAGCAGCCGGACAGGCTCTGGAAACACCATATATTTT